These 3 T cell receptor beta chains were sequenced from one sample in a study of blood T cell repertoires in COVID-19. The method was immunoSEQ multiplex PCR; TCRdb's version includes in-frame clones alone and lacks a portion of them. The sample lists over 95,000 clones, more than 80% occurring once. The specimen sequenced was peripheral blood. Receptors were obtained from a human donor in a cohort sampled during active COVID-19.

This clone came up a few times. This chain uses TRBV2 with TRBJ2-2; 9 bases agree with TRBD1. J was trimmed by 2 bases and V by 6 bases; bases with no gene match: 7. Germline V gene data show CDR1 as SNHLY and CDR2 as FYNNEI. The CDR3 consists of 16 residues. Written as DNA, the CDR3 is TGTGCCAGCAGACCCCCGGGACAGGGTAACACCGGGGAGCTGTTTTTT. It translates to CASRPPGQGNTGELFF.

The chain employs TRBV10-1 and TRBJ1-2; 8 bases agree with TRBD1. CDR3 length: 13 amino acids. The ends lost 5 bases at V and 8 bases at J; junction bases unmatched: 7. Germline lookup yields CDR1 WNHNN and CDR2 SYGVQD (reference sequence). This CDR3 is CASSNRGARGYTF. DNA for the CDR3: TGCGCCAGCAGTAACAGGGGGGCGCGGGGCTACACCTTC.

The chain carries TRBV6-2 or TRBV6-3 and TRBJ1-5, with TRBD1 identical over 7 bases. Losses at the gene ends were 5 bases for V and 4 bases for J; bases not matched to a gene: 5. From germline, CDR1 is MNHEY and CDR2 SVGEGT. The CDR3 covers 14 residues. The CDR3, as DNA: TGTGCCAGCAGTACCACAGGGGTTAATCAGCCCCAGCATTTT. As protein: CASSTTGVNQPQHF.